The 31 T cell receptor beta chains in this list originate from one sample, sequenced in a study of beta chain features in type 1 diabetes. Of the isolated RNA, all was reverse transcribed, and so the sequenced material was expressed TCRB transcripts. Method: immunoSEQ multiplex PCR; TCRdb's copy keeps in-frame clones and lacks some. The sample holds just under 150,000 clones; less than 11% are singletons and the top ten take 1.3%. Input material: naive CD4+ T cells from blood. All receptors come from a man younger than 35 in good health.

In its sample, this clone was seen a few times. V and J are TRBV7-2 and TRBJ2-7, with D unresolved. CDR1 SGHTA and CDR2 FQGNSA come from the germline V gene. Trimming pared 5 bases from V and 4 bases from J, leaving 6 bases between. This CDR3 spans 11 amino acids. The CDR3, as DNA: TGTGCCAGCAGCAACAGTTACGAGCAGTACTTC. Protein product: CASSNSYEQYF.

This sequence joins TRBV9 and TRBJ1-6; TRBD1 might be the D (5 bases). The V gene lost 3 bases and the J gene lost 7 bases, with 14 bases spanning the gap. Germline V gives CDR1 SGDLS, CDR2 YYNGEE. CDR3 length: 15 amino acids. The chain's CDR3 is CASSGGGVGNSPLHF. The DNA of the CDR3 is TGTGCCAGCAGCGGCGGGGGGGTGGGGAATTCACCCCTCCACTTT. Using reference TRBV9 and TRBJ1-6 for the parts outside the CDR3, the full variable domain is DSGVTQTPKHLITATGQRVTLRCSPRSGDLSVYWYQQSLDQGLQFLIQYYNGEERAKGNILERFSAQQFPDLHSELNLSSLELGDSALYFCASSGGGVGNSPLHFGNGTRLTVT.

V and J are TRBV25-1 and TRBJ2-5, with D maybe TRBD2 (5 bases). The CDR3 is made up of 16 amino acids. In germline, CDR1 is MGHDK, CDR2 SYGVNS. The V and J ends lost 2 bases and 4 bases respectively, with 17 bases between them. CDR3 in DNA: TGTGCCAGCAGTGAAGATCGGGGAATCGTTAGAGAGACCCAGTACTTC. It codes for CASSEDRGIVRETQYF.

This clone was observed at least ten times. This sequence joins TRBV7-9 and TRBJ2-6; 9 bases agree with TRBD1. CDR1 and CDR2 from the germline V gene are SEHNR and FQNEAQ (reference sequence). V was pared by 4 bases and J by 3 bases, with 4 bases of the junction left unmatched. CDR3 size: 16 residues. The CDR3 reads CASSSDRGIGANVLTF. The CDR3 DNA reads TGTGCCAGCAGCTCGGACAGGGGAATTGGGGCCAACGTCCTGACTTTC.

The chain joins TRBV5-5 to TRBJ1-5; weak D call: TRBD1 (5 bases). V gave up 0 bases and J gave up 1 base, with 5 bases separating them. This CDR3 is 14 amino acids long. Per the germline V gene, CDR1 is SGHKS and CDR2 is YYEKEE (reference sequence). CDR3 loop: CASSLEGSNQPQHF. In DNA, the CDR3 is TGTGCCAGCAGCTTGGAGGGGAGCAATCAGCCCCAGCATTTT.

The rearrangement links TRBV9 to TRBJ2-1, with TRBD2 as a possible D gene (5 bases). Trimming stripped 0 bases from V and 6 bases from J, with 13 bases between. From germline, CDR1 is SGDLS and CDR2 YYNGEE. The CDR3 runs 15 residues. This chain's CDR3 is CASSVAASFTNEQFF. CDR3 nucleotides: TGTGCCAGCAGCGTAGCGGCTAGCTTCACCAATGAGCAGTTCTTC.

The V and J genes are TRBV5-4 and TRBJ2-3; D not certain. There are 14 residues in the CDR3. The V and J ends lost 0 bases and 2 bases respectively, with 7 bases between them. The germline V gene has CDR1 SGHNT and CDR2 YYREEE (reference sequence). CDR3: CASSLDSYTDTQYF. As DNA, the CDR3 is TGTGCCAGCAGCTTGGATAGCTACACAGATACGCAGTATTTT.

The rearrangement uses TRBV6-1 and TRBJ2-7, with TRBD2 as a possible D gene (6 bases). This CDR3 is 14 amino acids long. V lost 8 bases and J 0 bases, leaving 14 bases between the germline ends. Germline V gives CDR1 MNHNS, CDR2 SASEGT. CDR3 nucleotide sequence: TGTGCCAGCCGACCCGGGGGTGTCTCCTACGAGCAGTACTTC. Protein: CASRPGGVSYEQYF.

V usage is TRBV6-6 and J usage is TRBJ2-1; 9 nucleotides line up with TRBD1. Germline lookup yields CDR1 MNHNY and CDR2 SVGAGI (reference sequence). The CDR3 has 15 residues. Trimming removed 6 bases from V and 9 bases from J; junction bases left unmatched: 12. DNA of the CDR3: TGTGCCAGCAGCCAGGGGGGACAGGGTCAGGGTGAGCAGTTCTTC. This codes for CASSQGGQGQGEQFF.

This sequence joins TRBV10-3 and TRBJ2-3; D might be TRBD1 (6 bases). This CDR3 is built from 14 residues. With 6 bases removed from V and 2 bases from J, the gap between germline ends came to 12 bases. Germline-derived CDR1 and CDR2 are ENHRY and SYGVKD. This chain's CDR3 is CAISTRGITDTQYF. The CDR3 coding sequence is TGTGCCATCAGCACGAGGGGGATCACAGATACGCAGTATTTT.

This clone was seen only a few times. The chain employs TRBV19 and TRBJ1-1, with TRBD1 as a possible D gene (6 bases). The V gene's germline CDR1 is LNHDA and CDR2 SQIVND (reference sequence). CDR3 length: 15 residues. V was cut by 6 bases and J by 0 bases, with 14 bases left in between. The CDR3 nucleotides are TGTGCCAGTAGGGTCGGGGGGGCAATGAACACTGAAGCTTTCTTT. Translation: CASRVGGAMNTEAFF.

This clone was observed a handful of times. DNA of the CDR3: TGTGCCAGCAGTCCGGGACAGGGAGTCGGTCAGCCCCAGCATTTT. Translation gives CASSPGQGVGQPQHF. This chain connects TRBV2 to TRBJ1-5; TRBD1 matches at 9 bases. V was pared by 5 bases and J by 6 bases, with 8 bases of the junction left unmatched. The germline V gene encodes CDR1 SNHLY and CDR2 FYNNEI. The CDR3 spans 15 residues.

This clone was observed a handful of times. The chain combines TRBV4-3 with TRBJ2-7; TRBD1 agrees at 9 bases. The CDR3 totals 16 residues. The germline V gene has CDR1 LGHNA and CDR2 YSLEER. V shed 0 bases and J 6 bases; nucleotides not matched to a gene: 9. CDR3 sequence reads: CASSQDFGQGWREQYF. Here the CDR3 DNA reads TGCGCCAGCAGCCAAGATTTCGGACAGGGGTGGCGCGAGCAGTACTTC.

This clone was seen a few times. J is TRBJ2-7 and V is TRBV4-3, with D possibly being TRBD1 (6 bases). The CDR3 is made up of 14 amino acids. The ends were cut back, 4 bases at V and 2 bases at J, with 12 bases in the middle. CDR1 is LGHNA, CDR2 YSLEER, per germline. CDR3 nucleotides: TGCGCCAGCAGCCGAAGAACAGGGCCCTACGAGCAGTACTTC. This translates into CASSRRTGPYEQYF.

This clone turned up a few times. This chain joins TRBV6-6 and TRBJ2-2; D is possibly TRBD2 (6 bases). The CDR3 is made up of 15 amino acids. The germline CDR1 and CDR2 sequences are MNHNY and SVGAGI (reference sequence). The ends were cut back, 6 bases at V and 1 base at J, with 12 bases in the middle. The DNA for the CDR3 is TGTGCCAGCAGGGGTAATAGCGGGAACACCGGGGAGCTGTTTTTT. Protein: CASRGNSGNTGELFF.

This clone appeared a few times. This chain links TRBV5-1 with TRBJ2-1, with unresolved D. Germline lookup yields CDR1 SGHRS and CDR2 YFSETQ. CDR3 length: 14 amino acids. V shed 0 bases and J shed 8 bases, with 12 bases lying between them. Written as DNA, the CDR3 is TGCGCCAGCAGCTTGGACCGTCTAGGAGATGAGCAGTTCTTC. Amino acid sequence: CASSLDRLGDEQFF. The variable domain in full, completed from reference TRBV5-1 and TRBJ2-1, reads KAGVTQTPRYLIKTRGQQVTLSCSPISGHRSVSWYQQTPGQGLQFLFEYFSETQRNKGNFPGRFSGRQFSNSRSEMNVSTLELGDSALYLCASSLDRLGDEQFFGPGTRLTVL.

Written as DNA, the CDR3 is TGCGCCAGCAGCTACCTAGCGGGGGGGCCGGTAGATACGCAGTATTTT. Translating it yields CASSYLAGGPVDTQYF. This sequence joins TRBV5-1 and TRBJ2-3, with 12 positions matching TRBD2. The CDR3 covers 16 residues. The V segment lost 3 bases and the J segment 5 bases; nucleotides outside the gene matches: 7. CDR1 is SGHRS and CDR2 is YFSETQ in the germline V gene. The full variable domain, rest sourced from reference TRBV5-1 and TRBJ2-3, is KAGVTQTPRYLIKTRGQQVTLSCSPISGHRSVSWYQQTPGQGLQFLFEYFSETQRNKGNFPGRFSGRQFSNSRSEMNVSTLELGDSALYLCASSYLAGGPVDTQYFGPGTRLTVL.

This clone was seen more than once but under ten times. The rearrangement joins TRBV30 to TRBJ2-5; tentative D call: TRBD2 (5 bases). The CDR3 has 13 residues. V gave up 0 bases and J gave up 4 bases, with 9 bases separating them. Germline lookup yields CDR1 GTSNPN and CDR2 SVGIG (reference sequence). CDR3 in DNA: TGTGCCTGGAGTGTGAGGGTGGGAGAGACCCAGTACTTC. Translating it yields CAWSVRVGETQYF.

V and J are TRBV15 and TRBJ2-7, with 7 bases identical to TRBD2. The germline V gene has CDR1 LNHNV and CDR2 YYDKDF (reference sequence). The CDR3 totals 13 residues. Trimming at V came to 4 bases and at J to 6 bases, leaving 6 bases not matched to a gene. This CDR3 reads CATSTPGGGEQYF. The CDR3 DNA reads as TGTGCCACCAGCACCCCCGGCGGGGGCGAGCAGTACTTC.

This clone was detected a few times. V and J are TRBV5-1 and TRBJ1-4; weak D call: TRBD1 (6 bases). The CDR3 runs 17 residues. The germline gives CDR1 SGHRS, CDR2 YFSETQ. Trimming removed 4 bases from V and 6 bases from J, with 22 bases in between. Here the CDR3 DNA reads TGCGCCAGCAGCCCGGGAAGTTACAGGGACGAGGATGAAAAACTGTTTTTT. It codes for CASSPGSYRDEDEKLFF.

CDR3 sequence (DNA): TGCAGCGTTGAAGTACAGGGGCTCAGCACAGATACGCAGTATTTT. Translating it yields CSVEVQGLSTDTQYF. The chain is built from TRBV29-1 and TRBJ2-3; 7 bases fit TRBD1. Germline V gene sequence: CDR1 SQVTM, CDR2 ANQGSEA. This CDR3 region has 15 residues. After removal of 1 base from V and 0 bases from J, the junction contained 4 bases not matched to a gene.

This clone was picked up a small number of times. The V call is TRBV5-1, the J call TRBJ2-7; 7 bases are a match to TRBD2. The CDR3 extends over 15 amino acids. V shed 0 bases and J 0 bases; nucleotides not matched to a gene: 3. From germline, CDR1 is SGHRS and CDR2 YFSETQ. The CDR3: CASSLDGGGSYEQYF. The CDR3 coding sequence is TGCGCCAGCAGCTTGGATGGGGGGGGCTCCTACGAGCAGTACTTC.

In this sample, this clone turned up many times. The V call is TRBV7-2, the J call TRBJ1-4, with no clear D. This CDR3 contains 15 residues. CDR1 and CDR2 from the germline V gene are SGHTA and FQGNSA. Trimming pared 5 bases from V and 0 bases from J, leaving 10 bases between. The CDR3 region is CASSPESATNEKLFF. The CDR3 nucleotides are TGTGCCAGCAGCCCGGAGAGTGCAACTAATGAAAAACTGTTTTTT.

V usage is TRBV9 and J usage is TRBJ2-2; D might be TRBD1 (5 bases). CDR1 and CDR2 from the germline V gene are SGDLS and YYNGEE. V lost 6 bases to trimming and J lost 4 bases, with 13 bases between them. The CDR3 extends over 14 amino acids. DNA for the CDR3: TGTGCCAGCAACCATGACAGACTCACCGGGGAGCTGTTTTTT. This codes for CASNHDRLTGELFF.

This clone was counted only a few times. The chain combines TRBV5-1 with TRBJ2-7, with a possible D match to TRBD1 (6 bases). The V and J ends lost 5 bases and 9 bases respectively, with 21 bases between them. Germline V gene lookup returns CDR1 SGHRS and CDR2 YFSETQ. The CDR3 has 14 amino acids. The CDR3 spells CASRSSYREVGQYF. CDR3 sequence (DNA): TGCGCCAGCAGGTCAAGCTACAGGGAAGTGGGGCAGTACTTC.

There are a few counts of this clone. CDR3 bases: TGTGCCAGCACCCTGGGGGCATACACAGATACGCAGTATTTT. Translated: CASTLGAYTDTQYF. The chain combines TRBV7-9 with TRBJ2-3; tentatively, D is TRBD1 (6 bases). The CDR3 loop spans 14 amino acids. Deletions cut 7 bases from V and 2 bases from J, with 13 bases between. Germline CDR1 is SEHNR and CDR2 is FQNEAQ (reference sequence).

V usage is TRBV5-6 and J usage is TRBJ1-1, with D unresolved. Germline-derived CDR1 and CDR2 are SGHDT and YYEEEE. The CDR3 runs 13 residues. V lost 4 bases and J lost 4, with 11 bases in between. In DNA, the CDR3 is TGTGCCAGCAGCACCGACCCTAGCACTGAAGCTTTCTTT. This gives the protein CASSTDPSTEAFF.

The chain carries TRBV7-6 and TRBJ2-1; D is unclear. CDR1 is SGHVS, CDR2 FNYEAQ, per germline. Trimming left V 5 bases short and J 4 bases short, with 3 bases between. The CDR3 runs 11 residues. Here the CDR3 reads CASSPYNEQFF. DNA of the CDR3: TGTGCCAGCAGCCCATACAATGAGCAGTTCTTC.

This chain links TRBV6-5 with TRBJ2-5, with D possibly TRBD2 on 5 matching bases. This CDR3 spans 13 amino acids. Deletions cut 6 bases from V and 4 bases from J, with 12 bases between. Germline CDR1 MNHEY, CDR2 SVGAGI. CDR3 residues: CASSLTSAETQYF. The CDR3 DNA reads TGTGCCAGCAGCCTCACTAGTGCAGAGACCCAGTACTTC.

The chain employs TRBV7-2 and TRBJ2-6; possibly TRBD1 for D (5 bases). Trimming took off 1 base at V and 10 bases at J, with 14 bases between the two ends. The length of the CDR3 is 15 residues. Germline loops: CDR1 SGHTA, CDR2 FQGNSA. The DNA for the CDR3 is TGTGCCAGCAGCTTAGGAATGGGCAGGGATAACGTCCTGACTTTC. Residues: CASSLGMGRDNVLTF.

This clone occurred a few times. This chain uses TRBV7-2 with TRBJ2-5, with TRBD2 as a possible D gene (7 bases). The DNA end favors TRBJ2-7, so the J call may be wrong. Germline assignment: CDR1 SGHTA and CDR2 FQGNSA. This CDR3 region has 16 residues. CDR3 coding DNA: TGTGCCAGCAGCTTAAATCCGGGGCGGGGGCCCTACGAGCAGTACTTC. Translated: CASSLNPGRGPYEQYF.